This T cell receptor (beta chain) was sequenced in a study of response to subunit inactivated influenza vaccine. Broader study findings: There was a suggestion from the authors that each seasonal influenza vaccination recruits few new T cells.

There are 15 residues in the CDR3. Per the germline V gene, CDR1 is SGHTA and CDR2 is FQGTGA. V dropped 2 bases and J dropped 1 base, with 11 bases sitting between them. TCRdb reprocessed the RT-PCR reads via MiXCR and lists one record per CDR3 protein. The data contain more than 400,000 distinct CDR3 sequences, 11% of them singletons. This clonotype was observed many times. Its antigen is unknown. The source of this sequence is a middle-aged man who received an inactivated influenza vaccine. The source was PBMCs from blood, collected about 40 days after vaccination. V usage is TRBV7-3 and J usage is TRBJ1-1; D is undetermined. CDR3 sequence (DNA): TGTGCCAGCAGCTTATACCCAGTACCGAACACTGAAGCTTTCTTT. Protein product: CASSLYPVPNTEAFF.